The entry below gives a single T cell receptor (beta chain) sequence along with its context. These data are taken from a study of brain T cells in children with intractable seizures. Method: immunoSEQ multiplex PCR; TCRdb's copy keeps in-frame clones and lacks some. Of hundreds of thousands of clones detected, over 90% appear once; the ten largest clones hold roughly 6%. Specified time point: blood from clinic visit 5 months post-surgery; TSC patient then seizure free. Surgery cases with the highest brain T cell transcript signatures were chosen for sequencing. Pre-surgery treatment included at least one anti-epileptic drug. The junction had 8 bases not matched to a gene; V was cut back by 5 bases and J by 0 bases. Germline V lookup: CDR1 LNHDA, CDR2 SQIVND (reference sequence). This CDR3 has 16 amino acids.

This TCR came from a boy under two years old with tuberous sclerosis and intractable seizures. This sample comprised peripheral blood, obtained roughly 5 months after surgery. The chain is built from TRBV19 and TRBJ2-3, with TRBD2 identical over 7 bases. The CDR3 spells CASSVLSGKSTDTQYF. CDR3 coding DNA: TGTGCCAGTAGTGTTTTGAGCGGGAAAAGCACAGATACGCAGTATTTT.